This T cell receptor (beta chain) comes out of a study of regulatory T cells in long-lasting Graves disease. General study points: Newly diagnosed Graves' patients exceeded persistent ones in TCR diversity. Persistent disease was associated with favored TRBV28 usage and with favored use of TRBJ1-2 and TRBJ2-5. Sample size was small, which may have lowered accuracy.

Described time point: newly diagnosed GD, antithyroid drugs for less than 3 months. From PBMCs, RNA was extracted and then used to make the TCR library. The CDR3 sequence is 17 residues long. Germline CDR1 and CDR2: MGHRA and YSYEKL. V gave up 1 base and J gave up 0 bases, with 16 bases separating them. As for this clonotype: Its matching antigen is unknown.

Combining iRepertoire HTBI primers with Arm-PCR of CDR3 regions, the authors built TCR beta libraries. Each CDR3 protein is one row after TCRdb ran MiXCR on the multiplex PCR reads. The sample shows 500,000 or so distinct CDR3 sequences, around 15% of them seen only once. The same sample was also studied in work on T cells in Graves' hyperthyroidism and ophthalmopathy. As reported in that work: Patients having uncontrolled infection, another autoimmune disease, pregnancy or lactation were not included.

The origin of this receptor is a man aged 40-49 years with Graves disease. The specimen comprised peripheral blood mononuclear cells (PBMCs), sampled at new diagnosis, from a patient treated with antithyroid drugs. The chain uses TRBV4-1 and TRBJ2-7; D is unclear. The DNA of the CDR3 is TGCGCCAGCAGCCAAGCGGGTGCAGGCGGCCGCTCCTACGAGCAGTACTTC. Protein: CASSQAGAGGRSYEQYF.